The following is a T cell receptor beta chain sequence with its context. RNA amounts of about 0.5 to 1 ug underwent reverse transcription with random hexamers. An immunoSEQ multiplex PCR generated amplified TCR beta CDR3 products spanning 54 Vbeta and 13 Jbeta. TCRdb independently ran MiXCR on the immunoSEQ multiplex PCR reads; one entry per CDR3 protein. The sample has about 430,000 distinct CDR3 sequences, approximately 85% seen once; the top ten hold 0.09% to 0.15%. The ends were cut back, 0 bases at V and 2 bases at J, with 11 bases in the middle. The germline CDR1 and CDR2 sequences are KGHSH and LQKENI. There are 15 residues in the CDR3. The data were taken from a study of CD8 T cells in Susac syndrome. Isolation of CD8+ and CD4+ T cells was performed negatively, whereas enrichment of TEMRA cells was done by FACS.

Sample: CD8+ T cells from PBMCs. This clonotype was obtained from a human donor with multiple sclerosis. This rearrangement joins TRBV18 to TRBJ2-7; maybe TRBD2 (6 bases). The CDR3 sequence: CASSPPGGYPYEQYF. Written as DNA, the CDR3 is TGTGCCAGCTCACCACCCGGGGGTTACCCCTACGAGCAGTACTTC.